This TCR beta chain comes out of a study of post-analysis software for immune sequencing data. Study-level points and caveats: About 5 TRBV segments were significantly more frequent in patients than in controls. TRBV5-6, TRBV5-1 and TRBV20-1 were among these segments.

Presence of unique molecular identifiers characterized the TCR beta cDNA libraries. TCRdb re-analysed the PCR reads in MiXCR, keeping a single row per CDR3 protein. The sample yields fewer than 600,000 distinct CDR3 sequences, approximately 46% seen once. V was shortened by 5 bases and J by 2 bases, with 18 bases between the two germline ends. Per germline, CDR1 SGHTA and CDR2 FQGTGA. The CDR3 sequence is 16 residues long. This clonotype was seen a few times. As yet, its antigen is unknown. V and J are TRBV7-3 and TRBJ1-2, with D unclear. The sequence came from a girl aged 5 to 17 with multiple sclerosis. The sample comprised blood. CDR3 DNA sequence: TGTGCCAGCAGCCAAGGCTGGCCAGAAGGGAACTATGGCTACACCTTC. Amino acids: CASSQGWPEGNYGYTF.